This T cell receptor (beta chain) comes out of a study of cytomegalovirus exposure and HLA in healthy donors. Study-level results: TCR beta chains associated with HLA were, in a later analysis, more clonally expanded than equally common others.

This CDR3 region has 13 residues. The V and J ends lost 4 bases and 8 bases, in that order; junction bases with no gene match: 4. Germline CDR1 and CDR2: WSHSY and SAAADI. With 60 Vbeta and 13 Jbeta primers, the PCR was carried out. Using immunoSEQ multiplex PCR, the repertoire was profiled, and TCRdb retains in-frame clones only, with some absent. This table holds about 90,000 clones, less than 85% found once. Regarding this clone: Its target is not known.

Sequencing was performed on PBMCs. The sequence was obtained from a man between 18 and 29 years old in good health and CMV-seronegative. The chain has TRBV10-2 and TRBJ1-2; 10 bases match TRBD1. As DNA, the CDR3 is TGCGCCAGCAGTGCGGCGGGACAGGGGGGCTACACCTTC. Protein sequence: CASSAAGQGGYTF.